Described below is a single T cell receptor (beta chain) sequence and its context. Each recovered donor of Cohort 3 presented with two negative PCRs, clearance, or symptom resolution. Here immunoSEQ multiplex PCR was the method, and the copy in TCRdb shows in-frame clones only, minus some. The table has a few hundred thousand clones, 85% to 90% seen once. V shed 1 base and J shed 0 bases, with 13 bases lying between them. Germline V gene lookup returns CDR1 MGHRA and CDR2 YSYEKL. The CDR3 loop spans 17 amino acids. This sample stems from a study of blood T cell repertoires in COVID-19. The chain has TRBV4-1 and TRBJ2-1; D might be TRBD1 (6 bases). The sequenced sample consisted of PBMCs or T cells enriched from blood (not recorded which). The source is a woman between 45 and 60 years old who had recovered from COVID-19. For the CDR3, the DNA is TGCGCCAGCAGCCAAGTCCTACTAGGGGGCTCCTACAATGAGCAGTTCTTC. Translated: CASSQVLLGGSYNEQFF.